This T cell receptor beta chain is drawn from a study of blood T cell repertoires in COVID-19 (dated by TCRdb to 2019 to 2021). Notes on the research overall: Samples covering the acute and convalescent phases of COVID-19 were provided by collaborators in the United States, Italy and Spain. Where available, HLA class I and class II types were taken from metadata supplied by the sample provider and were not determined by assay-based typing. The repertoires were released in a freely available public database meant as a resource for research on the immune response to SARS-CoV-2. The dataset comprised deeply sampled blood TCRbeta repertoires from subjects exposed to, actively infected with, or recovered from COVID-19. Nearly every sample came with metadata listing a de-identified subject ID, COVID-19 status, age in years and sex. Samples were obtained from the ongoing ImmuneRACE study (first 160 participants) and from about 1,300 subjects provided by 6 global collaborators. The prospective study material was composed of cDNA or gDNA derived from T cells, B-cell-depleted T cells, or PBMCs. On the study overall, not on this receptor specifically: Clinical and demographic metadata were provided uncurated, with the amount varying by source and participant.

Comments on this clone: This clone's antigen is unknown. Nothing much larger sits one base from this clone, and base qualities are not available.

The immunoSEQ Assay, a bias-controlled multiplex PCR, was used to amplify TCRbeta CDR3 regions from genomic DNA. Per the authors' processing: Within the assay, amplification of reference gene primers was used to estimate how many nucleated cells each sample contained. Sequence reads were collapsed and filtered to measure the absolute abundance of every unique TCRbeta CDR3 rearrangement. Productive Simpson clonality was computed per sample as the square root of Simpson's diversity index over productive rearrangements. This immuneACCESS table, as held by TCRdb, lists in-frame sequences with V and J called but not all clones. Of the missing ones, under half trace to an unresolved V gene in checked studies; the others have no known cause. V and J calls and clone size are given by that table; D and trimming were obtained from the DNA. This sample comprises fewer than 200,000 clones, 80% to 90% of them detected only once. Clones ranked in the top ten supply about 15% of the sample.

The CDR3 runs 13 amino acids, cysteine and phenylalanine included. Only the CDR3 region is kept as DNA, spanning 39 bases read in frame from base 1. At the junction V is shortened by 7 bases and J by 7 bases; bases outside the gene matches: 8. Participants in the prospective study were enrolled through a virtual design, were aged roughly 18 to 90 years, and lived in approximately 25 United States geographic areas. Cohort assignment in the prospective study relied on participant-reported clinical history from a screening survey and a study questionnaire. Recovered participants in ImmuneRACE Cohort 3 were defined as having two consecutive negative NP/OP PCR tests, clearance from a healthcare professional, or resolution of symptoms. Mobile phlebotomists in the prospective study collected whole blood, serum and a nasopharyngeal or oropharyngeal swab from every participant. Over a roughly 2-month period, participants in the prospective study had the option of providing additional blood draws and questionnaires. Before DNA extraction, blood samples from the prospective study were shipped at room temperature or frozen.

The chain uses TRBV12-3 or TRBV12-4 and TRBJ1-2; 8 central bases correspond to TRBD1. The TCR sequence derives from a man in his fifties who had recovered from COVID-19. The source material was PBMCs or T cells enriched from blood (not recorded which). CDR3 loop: CASTINRGSGYTF. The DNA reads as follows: TGTGCCAGCACCATTAACAGGGGGTCTGGCTACACCTTC.